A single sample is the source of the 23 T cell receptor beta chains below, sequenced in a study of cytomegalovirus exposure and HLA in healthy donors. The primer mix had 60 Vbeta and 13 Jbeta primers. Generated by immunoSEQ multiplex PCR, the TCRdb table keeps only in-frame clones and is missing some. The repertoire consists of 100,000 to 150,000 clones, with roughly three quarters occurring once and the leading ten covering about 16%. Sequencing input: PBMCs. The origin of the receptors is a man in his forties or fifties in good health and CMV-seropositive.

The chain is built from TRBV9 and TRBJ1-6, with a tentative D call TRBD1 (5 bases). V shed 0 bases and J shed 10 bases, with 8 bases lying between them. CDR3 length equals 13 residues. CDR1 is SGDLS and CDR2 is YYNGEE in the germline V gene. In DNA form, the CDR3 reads TGTGCCAGCAGCGTAGAGGGGAAATCACCCCTCCACTTT. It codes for CASSVEGKSPLHF.

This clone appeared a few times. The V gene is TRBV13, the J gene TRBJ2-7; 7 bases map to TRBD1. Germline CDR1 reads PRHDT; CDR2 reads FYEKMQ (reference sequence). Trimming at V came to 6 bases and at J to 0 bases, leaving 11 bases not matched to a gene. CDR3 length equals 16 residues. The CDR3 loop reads CASSSQTGSFSYEQYF. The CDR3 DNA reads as TGTGCCAGCAGTTCTCAGACAGGGAGTTTCTCCTACGAGCAGTACTTC. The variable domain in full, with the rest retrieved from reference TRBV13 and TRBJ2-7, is AAGVIQSPRHLIKEKRETATLKCYPIPRHDTVYWYQQGPGQDPQFLISFYEKMQSDKGSIPDRFSAQQFSDYHSELNMSSLELGDSALYFCASSSQTGSFSYEQYFGPGTRLTVT.

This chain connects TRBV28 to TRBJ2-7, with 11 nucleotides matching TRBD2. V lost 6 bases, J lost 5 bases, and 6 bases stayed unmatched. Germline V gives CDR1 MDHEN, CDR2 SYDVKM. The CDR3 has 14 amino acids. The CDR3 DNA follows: TGTGCCAGCAGACTACTAGCGGGAGAGCACGAGCAGTACTTC. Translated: CASRLLAGEHEQYF.

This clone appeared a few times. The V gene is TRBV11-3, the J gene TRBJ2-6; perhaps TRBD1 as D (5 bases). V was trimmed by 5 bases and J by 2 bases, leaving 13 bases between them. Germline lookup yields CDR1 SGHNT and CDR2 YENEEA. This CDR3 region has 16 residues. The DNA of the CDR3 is TGTGCCAGCAGCGCGCTCCAGGGTACTGGGGCCAACGTCCTGACTTTC. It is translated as CASSALQGTGANVLTF. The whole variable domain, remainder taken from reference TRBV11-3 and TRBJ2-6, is EAGVVQSPRYKIIEKKQPVAFWCNPISGHNTLYWYLQNLGQGPELLIRYENEEAVDDSQLPKDRFSAERLKGVDSTLKIQPAELGDSAVYLCASSALQGTGANVLTFGAGSRLTVL.

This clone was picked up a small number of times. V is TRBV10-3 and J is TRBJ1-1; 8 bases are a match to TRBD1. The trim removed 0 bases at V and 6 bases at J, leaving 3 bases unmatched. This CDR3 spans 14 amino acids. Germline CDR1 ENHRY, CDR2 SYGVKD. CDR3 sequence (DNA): TGTGCCATCAGTGAGTCCCAGGGGGCAGCTGAAGCTTTCTTT. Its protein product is CAISESQGAAEAFF.

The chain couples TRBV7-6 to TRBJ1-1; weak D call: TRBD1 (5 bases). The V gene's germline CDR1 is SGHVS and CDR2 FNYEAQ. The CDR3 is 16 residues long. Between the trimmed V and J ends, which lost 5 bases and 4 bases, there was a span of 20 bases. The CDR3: CASSRETAAGATEAFF. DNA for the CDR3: TGTGCCAGCAGCCGGGAGACTGCCGCCGGGGCCACTGAAGCTTTCTTT.

This CDR3 reads CSVGDRVPDTQYF. CDR3 in DNA: TGCAGCGTTGGAGACAGGGTTCCAGATACGCAGTATTTT. V and J are TRBV29-1 and TRBJ2-3, with 7 bases aligning to TRBD1. With 4 bases clipped from V and 4 bases from J, the junction kept 5 bases outside the gene matches. The CDR3 length is 13 residues. Germline lookup yields CDR1 SQVTM and CDR2 ANQGSEA.

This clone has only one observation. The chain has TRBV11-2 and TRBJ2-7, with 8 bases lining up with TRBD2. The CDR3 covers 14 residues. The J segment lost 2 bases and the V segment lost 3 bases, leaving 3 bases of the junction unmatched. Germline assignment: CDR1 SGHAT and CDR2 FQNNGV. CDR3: CASSFTSGPYEQYF. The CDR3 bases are TGTGCCAGCAGCTTCACTAGCGGTCCCTACGAGCAGTACTTC.

The CDR3 reads CASSIGLAYEQYF. CDR3 DNA: TGTGCCAGTAGTATCGGGCTAGCCTACGAGCAGTACTTC. The chain has TRBV19 and TRBJ2-5, with D hard to call. The J call is uncertain, as TRBJ2-7 better fits the DNA end. In germline, CDR1 is LNHDA, CDR2 SQIVND (reference sequence). The CDR3 is 13 residues long.

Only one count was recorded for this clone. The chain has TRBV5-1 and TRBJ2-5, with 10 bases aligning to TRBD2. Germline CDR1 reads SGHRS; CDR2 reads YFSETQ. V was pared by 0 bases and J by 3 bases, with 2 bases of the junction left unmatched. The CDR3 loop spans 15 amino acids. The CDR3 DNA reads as TGCGCCAGCAGCTTGGGGGGGACTAGCGAAGAGACCCAGTACTTC. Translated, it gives CASSLGGTSEETQYF. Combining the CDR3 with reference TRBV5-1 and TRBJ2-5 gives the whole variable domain KAGVTQTPRYLIKTRGQQVTLSCSPISGHRSVSWYQQTPGQGLQFLFEYFSETQRNKGNFPGRFSGRQFSNSRSEMNVSTLELGDSALYLCASSLGGTSEETQYFGPGTRLLVL.

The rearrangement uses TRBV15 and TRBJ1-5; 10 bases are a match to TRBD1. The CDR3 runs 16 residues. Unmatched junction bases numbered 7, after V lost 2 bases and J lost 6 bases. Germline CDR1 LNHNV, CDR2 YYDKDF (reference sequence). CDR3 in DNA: TGTGCCACCAGCAGAACCGGGACAGGGGTGGGTCAGCCCCAGCATTTT. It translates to CATSRTGTGVGQPQHF. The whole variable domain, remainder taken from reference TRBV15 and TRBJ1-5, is DAMVIQNPRYQVTQFGKPVTLSCSQTLNHNVMYWYQQKSSQAPKLLFHYYDKDFNNEADTPDNFQSRRPNTSFCFLDIRSPGLGDTAMYLCATSRTGTGVGQPQHFGDGTRLSIL.

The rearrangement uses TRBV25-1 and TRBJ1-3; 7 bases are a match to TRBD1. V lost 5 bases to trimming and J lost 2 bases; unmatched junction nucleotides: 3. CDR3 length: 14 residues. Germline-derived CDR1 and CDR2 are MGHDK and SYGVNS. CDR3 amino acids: CASSQTGTGNTIYF. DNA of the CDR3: TGTGCCAGCAGTCAGACAGGGACTGGAAACACCATATATTTT. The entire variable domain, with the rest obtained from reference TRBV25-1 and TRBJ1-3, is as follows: EADIYQTPRYLVIGTGKKITLECSQTMGHDKMYWYQQDPGMELHLIHYSYGVNSTEKGDLSSESTVSRIRTEHFPLTLESARPSHTSQYLCASSQTGTGNTIYFGEGSWLTVV.

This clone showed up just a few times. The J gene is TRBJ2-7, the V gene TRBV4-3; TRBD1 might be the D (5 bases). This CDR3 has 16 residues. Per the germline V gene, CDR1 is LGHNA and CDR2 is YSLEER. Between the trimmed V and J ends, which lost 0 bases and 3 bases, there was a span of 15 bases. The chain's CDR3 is CASSQEGSGLNYEQYF. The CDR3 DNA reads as TGCGCCAGCAGCCAAGAAGGGTCAGGGCTAAACTACGAGCAGTACTTC.

CDR3: CASRDRGYGELFF. The CDR3 DNA is TGTGCCAGCAGGGACAGGGGATACGGGGAGCTGTTTTTT. The rearrangement uses TRBV2 and TRBJ2-2, with TRBD1 matching over 9 bases. V shed 6 bases and J 7 bases; nucleotides not matched to a gene: 3. Germline V gene data show CDR1 as SNHLY and CDR2 as FYNNEI. The CDR3 covers 13 residues.

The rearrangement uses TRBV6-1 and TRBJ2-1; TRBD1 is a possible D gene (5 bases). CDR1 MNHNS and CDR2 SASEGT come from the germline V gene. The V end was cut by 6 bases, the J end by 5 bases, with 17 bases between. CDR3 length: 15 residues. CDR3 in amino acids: CASRVYRIRDNEQFF. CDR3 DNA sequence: TGTGCCAGCAGGGTATACAGGATCAGGGACAATGAGCAGTTCTTC.

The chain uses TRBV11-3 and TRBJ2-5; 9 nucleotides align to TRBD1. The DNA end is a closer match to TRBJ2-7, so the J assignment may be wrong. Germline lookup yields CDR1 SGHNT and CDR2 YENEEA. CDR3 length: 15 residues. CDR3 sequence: CASSLTGGVPHEQYF. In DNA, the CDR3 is TGTGCCAGCAGCTTAACAGGGGGCGTCCCCCACGAGCAGTACTTC.

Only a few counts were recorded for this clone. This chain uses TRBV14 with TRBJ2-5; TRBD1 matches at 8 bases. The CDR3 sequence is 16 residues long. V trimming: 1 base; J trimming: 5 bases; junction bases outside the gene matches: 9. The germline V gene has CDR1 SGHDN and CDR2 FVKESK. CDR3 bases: TGTGCCAGCAGCCAAGCAAGGGACAGGCCCTCGGAGACCCAGTACTTC. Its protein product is CASSQARDRPSETQYF.

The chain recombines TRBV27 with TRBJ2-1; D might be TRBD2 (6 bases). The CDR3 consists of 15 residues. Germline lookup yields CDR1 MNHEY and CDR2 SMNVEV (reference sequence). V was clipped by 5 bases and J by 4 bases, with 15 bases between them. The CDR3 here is CASSPAAEGYNEQFF. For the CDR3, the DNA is TGTGCCAGCAGTCCCGCCGCGGAGGGGTACAATGAGCAGTTCTTC.

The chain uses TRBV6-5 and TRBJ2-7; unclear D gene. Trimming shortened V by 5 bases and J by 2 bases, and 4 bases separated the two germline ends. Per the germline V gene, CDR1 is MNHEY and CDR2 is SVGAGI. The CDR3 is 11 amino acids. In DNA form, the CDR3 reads TGTGCCAGCAGTACTACCTACGAGCAGTACTTC. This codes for CASSTTYEQYF.

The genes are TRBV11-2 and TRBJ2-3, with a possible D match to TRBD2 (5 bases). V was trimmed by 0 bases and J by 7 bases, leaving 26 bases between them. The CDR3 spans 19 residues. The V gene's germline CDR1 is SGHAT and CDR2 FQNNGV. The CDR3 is CASSLDERGVAGGKNTQYF. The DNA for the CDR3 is TGTGCCAGCAGCTTAGATGAGCGAGGAGTGGCAGGAGGTAAAAATACGCAGTATTTT.

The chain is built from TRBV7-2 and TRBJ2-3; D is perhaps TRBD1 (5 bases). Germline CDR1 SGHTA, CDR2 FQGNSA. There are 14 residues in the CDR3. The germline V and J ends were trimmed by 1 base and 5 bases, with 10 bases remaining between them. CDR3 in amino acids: CASSLVRVVDTQYF. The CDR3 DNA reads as TGTGCCAGCAGCTTAGTCAGGGTAGTAGATACGCAGTATTTT.

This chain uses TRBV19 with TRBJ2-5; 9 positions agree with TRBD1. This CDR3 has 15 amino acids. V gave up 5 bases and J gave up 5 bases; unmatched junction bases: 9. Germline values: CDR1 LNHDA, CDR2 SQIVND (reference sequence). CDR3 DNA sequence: TGTGCCAGTAGTGTAACAGGGGGCATTCGGGAGACCCAGTACTTC. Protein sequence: CASSVTGGIRETQYF.

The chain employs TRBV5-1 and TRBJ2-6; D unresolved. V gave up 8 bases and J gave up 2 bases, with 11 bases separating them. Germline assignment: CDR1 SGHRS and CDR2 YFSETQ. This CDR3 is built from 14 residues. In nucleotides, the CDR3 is TGCGCCAGTCAAAAAGAGGCTGGGGCCAACGTCCTGACTTTC. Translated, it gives CASQKEAGANVLTF. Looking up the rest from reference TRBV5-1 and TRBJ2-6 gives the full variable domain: KAGVTQTPRYLIKTRGQQVTLSCSPISGHRSVSWYQQTPGQGLQFLFEYFSETQRNKGNFPGRFSGRQFSNSRSEMNVSTLELGDSALYLCASQKEAGANVLTFGAGSRLTVL.